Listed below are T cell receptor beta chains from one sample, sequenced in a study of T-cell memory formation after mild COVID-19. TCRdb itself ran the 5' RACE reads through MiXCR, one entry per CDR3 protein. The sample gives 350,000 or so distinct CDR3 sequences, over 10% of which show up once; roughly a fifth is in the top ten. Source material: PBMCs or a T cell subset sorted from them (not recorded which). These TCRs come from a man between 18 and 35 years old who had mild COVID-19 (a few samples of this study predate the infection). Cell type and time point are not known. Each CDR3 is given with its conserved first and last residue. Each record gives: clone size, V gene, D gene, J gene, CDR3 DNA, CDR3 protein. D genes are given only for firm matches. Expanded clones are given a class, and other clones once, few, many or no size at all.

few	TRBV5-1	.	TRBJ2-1	TGCGCCAGCAGCTTGGTGCCGGGGGCCATTCCTTACAATGAGCAGTTCTTC	CASSLVPGAIPYNEQFF
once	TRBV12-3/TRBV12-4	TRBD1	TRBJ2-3	TGTGCCAGCAGCCAAAGGACAGGGGGCGCGGCGACGCAGTATTTT	CASSQRTGGAATQYF
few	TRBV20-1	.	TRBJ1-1	TGCAGTGCTAGAACCGCGGGACACATGAACACTGAAGCTTTCTTT	CSARTAGHMNTEAFF
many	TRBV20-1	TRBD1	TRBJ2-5	TGCAGTGCTAGAAGGGACAGGGCCCGGCTAGGAGAGACCCAGTACTTC	CSARRDRARLGETQYF
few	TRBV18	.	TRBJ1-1	TGTGCCAGCTCACCCCCCCGATCCCAAGGGATGTTGGAAGCTTTCTTT	CASSPPRSQGMLEAFF
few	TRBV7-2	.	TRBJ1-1	TGTGCCAGCAGCTTTTGGACGGGGAACACTGAAGCTTTCTTT	CASSFWTGNTEAFF
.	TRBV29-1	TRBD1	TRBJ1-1	TGCAGCTTCTACACCGGGACAGGCACTGAAGCTTTCTTT	CSFYTGTGTEAFF
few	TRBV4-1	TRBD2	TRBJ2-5	TGCGCCAGCAGCCAATCTAGCGGGGGGCCTGAAGAGACCCAGTACTTC	CASSQSSGGPEETQYF
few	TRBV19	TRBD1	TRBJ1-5	TGTGCCAGCAGACAGGGTCGGAGCAATCAGCCCCAGCATTTT	CASRQGRSNQPQHF
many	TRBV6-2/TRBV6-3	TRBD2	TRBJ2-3	TGTGCCAGCAGTTATGGCGGGGGGGCCCCAGATACGCAGTATTTT	CASSYGGGAPDTQYF
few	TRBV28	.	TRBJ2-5	TGTGCCAGCAGTCCGTGGACAGCACAAGAGACCCAGTACTTC	CASSPWTAQETQYF
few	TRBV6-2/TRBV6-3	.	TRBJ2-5	TGTGCCAGCAGTTACCCTAAGACAGGACAAGAGACCCAGTACTTC	CASSYPKTGQETQYF
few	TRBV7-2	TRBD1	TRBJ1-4	TGTGCCAGCAGGCTGGGACAGGGCAGCGAAAAACTGTTTTTT	CASRLGQGSEKLFF
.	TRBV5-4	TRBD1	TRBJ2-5	TGTGCCAGCAGCACTGACAGGGGGGAGACCCAGTACTTC	CASSTDRGETQYF
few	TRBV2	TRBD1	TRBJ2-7	TGTGCCACTCGGACAGGGGAGGGCCGGTACTACGAGCAGTACTTC	CATRTGEGRYYEQYF
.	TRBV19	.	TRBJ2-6	TGTGCCAGTAGTATATATGGAGGCGGGGCCAACGTCCTGACTTTC	CASSIYGGGANVLTF
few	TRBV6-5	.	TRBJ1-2	TGTGCCAGCAGAAGAGCTAACTATGGCTACACCTTC	CASRRANYGYTF
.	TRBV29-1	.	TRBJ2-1	TGCAGCGTTGTAAGCAGGTCTAGTGAGCAGTTCTTC	CSVVSRSSEQFF
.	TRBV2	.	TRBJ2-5	TGTGCCAGCAGCGATGTGGGCCGAGAAGGGGAAGAGACCCAGTACTTC	CASSDVGREGEETQYF
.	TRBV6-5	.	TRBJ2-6	TGTGCCTCCCAGTACTACTCTGGGGCCAACGTCCTGACTTTC	CASQYYSGANVLTF
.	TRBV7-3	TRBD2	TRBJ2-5	TGTGCCAGCAGCTTTTCCGGGACTAGACGAATCAAGACGACCCAGTACTTC	CASSFSGTRRIKTTQYF
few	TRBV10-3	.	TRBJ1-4	TGTGCCATCAGTGTGAACATCCTTGAAAAACTGTTTTTT	CAISVNILEKLFF
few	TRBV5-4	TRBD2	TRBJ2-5	TGTGCCAGCAGCCCTGGGACTAGCGGGGGGCGGTACCAAGAGACCCAGTACTTC	CASSPGTSGGRYQETQYF
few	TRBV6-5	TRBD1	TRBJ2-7	TGTGCCAGCAGTTACTTAGACAGGGGCTACGAGCAGTACTTC	CASSYLDRGYEQYF
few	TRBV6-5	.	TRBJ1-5	TGTGCCAGCAGCTACGGCGTACATCAGCCCCAGCATTTT	CASSYGVHQPQHF
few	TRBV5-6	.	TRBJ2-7	TGTGCCAGCAGCTTGTCAAGTAGCTCCTACGAGCAGTACTTC	CASSLSSSSYEQYF
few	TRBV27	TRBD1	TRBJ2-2	TGTGCCAGCAGTCAGGGGGCCGGCACCGGGGAGCTGTTTTTT	CASSQGAGTGELFF
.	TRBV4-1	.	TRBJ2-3	TGCGCCAGCAGCTCGTCGGGGGATGAGGCAGATACGCAGTATTTT	CASSSSGDEADTQYF
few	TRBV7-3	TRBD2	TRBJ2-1	TGTGCCAGCAGCTTATACCCGACGGGGGGGATGTACAATGAGCAGTTCTTC	CASSLYPTGGMYNEQFF
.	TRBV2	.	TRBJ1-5	TGTGCCAGCAGGGGGGACATATTCGGAGGCGATCAGCCCCAGCATTTT	CASRGDIFGGDQPQHF
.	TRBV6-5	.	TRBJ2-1	TGTGCCAGCAGTTACTCGGCGGGGTCGTACAATGAGCAGTTCTTC	CASSYSAGSYNEQFF
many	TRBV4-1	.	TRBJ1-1	TGCGCCAGCAGCCGCTTGAAGATGGCGGGCTACACTGAAGCTTTCTTT	CASSRLKMAGYTEAFF
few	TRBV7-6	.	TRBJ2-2	TGTGCCAGCAGTTCCGGGACTGGCCCCGGGGAGCTGTTTTTT	CASSSGTGPGELFF
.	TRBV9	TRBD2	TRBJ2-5	TGTGCCAGCAGCGTAGGGGGACTAGGGATAATCCAAGAGACCCAGTACTTC	CASSVGGLGIIQETQYF
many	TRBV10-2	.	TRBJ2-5	TGCGCCAGCAGTTCCGACAGTAGGGAGACCCAGTACTTC	CASSSDSRETQYF
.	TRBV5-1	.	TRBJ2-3	TGCGCCAGCAGCTATGTCGGGAGCGGCACAGATACGCAGTATTTT	CASSYVGSGTDTQYF
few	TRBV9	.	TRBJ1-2	TGTGCCAGCAGCCCCCAGGAGGGGGGGTACTATGGCTACACCTTC	CASSPQEGGYYGYTF
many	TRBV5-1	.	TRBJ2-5	TGCGCCAGCAGCTTGGAGTTTCGGGGAGAGACCCAGTACTTC	CASSLEFRGETQYF
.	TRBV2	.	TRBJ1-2	TGTGCCAGCAGCGCCGGGACATCAGCTAACTATGGCTACACCTTC	CASSAGTSANYGYTF
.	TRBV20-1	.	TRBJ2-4	TGCAGTGCCAAGCCCGAAGGAATTCAGTACTTC	CSAKPEGIQYF
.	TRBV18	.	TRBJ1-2	TGTGCCAGCTCACCCGGCGGGGGGGCCCTCTCGAACTATGGCTACACCTTC	CASSPGGGALSNYGYTF
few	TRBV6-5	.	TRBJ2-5	TGTGCCAGCAGTTATGGTCCTCGGGAGACCCAGTACTTC	CASSYGPRETQYF
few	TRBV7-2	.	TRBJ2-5	TGTGCCAGCAGCCCCTCCGGGCCAGAGACCCAGTACTTC	CASSPSGPETQYF
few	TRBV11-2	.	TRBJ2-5	TGTGCCAGCAGCGCCGAGGGGGTACTCCAGTACTTC	CASSAEGVLQYF
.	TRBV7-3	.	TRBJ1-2	TGTGCCAGCAGCTTAATTCCCGCCTATGGCTACACCTTC	CASSLIPAYGYTF
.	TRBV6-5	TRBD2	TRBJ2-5	TGTGCCAGCAGCCGCCGGACTAGCGGGATCCAAGAGACCCAGTACTTC	CASSRRTSGIQETQYF
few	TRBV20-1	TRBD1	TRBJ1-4	TGCAGTGCTCAAGACAGGGATAATGAAAAACTGTTTTTT	CSAQDRDNEKLFF
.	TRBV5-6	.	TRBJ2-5	TGTGCCAGCGAGATTACAGCGGAAGAGACCCAGTACTTC	CASEITAEETQYF
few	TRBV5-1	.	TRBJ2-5	TGCGCCAGCAGCCCCACCACGGGGTCGCGGGAGACCCAGTACTTC	CASSPTTGSRETQYF
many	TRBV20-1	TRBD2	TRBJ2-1	TGCAGTGCTAAATCGGGGGGGCCCTACAATGAGCAGTTCTTC	CSAKSGGPYNEQFF
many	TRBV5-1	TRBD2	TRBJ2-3	TGCGCCAGCAGCCCCAGACTAGCGGGGTCCACAGATACGCAGTATTTT	CASSPRLAGSTDTQYF
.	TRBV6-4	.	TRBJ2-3	TGTGCCAGCAGTGACTCGGGGATAGACGGACGCAATACGCAGTATTTT	CASSDSGIDGRNTQYF
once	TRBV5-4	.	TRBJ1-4	TGTGCCAGCAGTCAGGGCGCAAGCAATGAAAAACTGTTTTTT	CASSQGASNEKLFF
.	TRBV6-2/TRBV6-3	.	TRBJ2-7	TGTGCCAGCAGTTACCAGGAGCATGTGGGGGGGCCGGTCGAGCAGTACTTC	CASSYQEHVGGPVEQYF
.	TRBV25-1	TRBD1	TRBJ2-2	TGTGCCAGCAGGACAGGGTCGAGGGACGGGGAGCTGTTTTTT	CASRTGSRDGELFF